The entry below gives a single T cell receptor beta chain sequence along with its context. V lost 2 bases to trimming and J lost 0 bases, with 14 bases between them. Germline V gives CDR1 LGHNA, CDR2 YSLEER. The CDR3 consists of 16 residues. The data were obtained in a study of response to subunit inactivated influenza vaccine. TCRdb used MiXCR to reprocess the RT-PCR reads, holding one entry per CDR3 protein. This sample has 500,000 to 600,000 distinct CDR3 sequences, with approximately 10% found just once. This sample was shared with a second study, whose subject was T cells expressing NK-cell markers. That paper adds: Template switching by 5'RACE with UMIs generated the TCR beta cDNA.

The sample in question was PBMCs from blood, obtained on the day of vaccination. This receptor was identified in a man between 50 and 59 years old who received an inactivated influenza vaccine. The V call is TRBV4-3, the J call TRBJ2-7; D is possibly TRBD1 (6 bases). CDR3 in DNA: TGCGCCAGCAGCCAAAGTACAGGGACGAGCTCCTACGAGCAGTACTTC. This sequence encodes CASSQSTGTSSYEQYF.